This T cell receptor beta chain was recovered during a study of T cells after posttransplantation cyclophosphamide. This related bone marrow graft donor gave peripheral blood on the day of marrow donation. Study-wide findings and caveats: Blood and skin or GI T cell repertoires showed limited TRB overlap. TRB clonality was highly associated with recipient CMV seropositivity and reactivation. Later post-transplant blood repertoires were often dominated by donor CD8+ memory clones.

The assay was immunoSEQ multiplex PCR, and TCRdb's table has in-frame clones only and misses some. Sampling found 40,000 to 60,000 clones, none seen once. This clone was recorded at least ten times. Its antigen is not known. The ends were cut back, 2 bases at V and 5 bases at J, with 7 bases in the middle. This CDR3 region has 13 residues. The germline V gene has CDR1 SEHNR and CDR2 FQNEAQ (reference sequence). The clonotype comes from a man in his forties in good health, CMV-negative, and a related stem cell transplant donor. This chain joins TRBV7-9 and TRBJ2-1, with D possibly matching TRBD1 (5 bases). The sample consisted of PBMCs. The DNA for the CDR3 is TGTGCCAGCAGCTTACAGGGCCACAATGAGCAGTTCTTC. Protein sequence: CASSLQGHNEQFF.